The entry below describes one T cell receptor beta chain. Its matching antigen is unknown. CDR3 length: 12 amino acids. The V end was cut by 4 bases, the J end by 10 bases, with 13 bases between. Germline assignment: CDR1 SEHNR and CDR2 FQNEAQ (reference sequence). These data belong to a study of blood T cells in healthy people across ages. Overall study results and limits: Expanded clonotype shifts may have been confounded, as the donors had an unknown CMV status.

The use of a sample-barcoded 5' primer and a J-beta primer mix characterized a second PCR of roughly 7 to 12 cycles. TCRdb reprocessed the 5' RACE reads via MiXCR and lists one record per CDR3 protein. Among over 600,000 distinct CDR3 sequences listed, roughly three fifths were seen once. The gene calls are TRBV7-9 and TRBJ1-1; possibly TRBD1 for D (6 bases). Sequenced: blood. The TCR originated in a man aged 35 to 55 in good health. CDR3 nucleotides: TGTGCCAGCAGCTCCAGAGACAGGCGAGCTTTCTTT. It yields the protein CASSSRDRRAFF.